The entry below describes one T cell receptor (beta chain). CDR3 length: 13 amino acids. Sequencing used immunoSEQ multiplex PCR; TCRdb keeps in-frame clones, though not all of them. This table holds around 300,000 clones, about 90% found once. Membership in each cohort depended on participant-reported clinical history. This specimen belongs to a study of blood T cell repertoires in COVID-19. The sequencing input was PBMCs or T cells enriched from blood (not recorded which). The receptor's source is a woman younger than 30 with acute COVID-19. V usage is TRBV21-1 and J usage is TRBJ1-3; the table names TRBD1, a call not compared with the DNA. TRBV21-1 is tagged as a pseudogene. This CDR3 reads CASSMTGGNTIYF. The DNA of the CDR3 is TGTGCCAGCAGCATGACAGGCGGAAACACCATATATTTT.